Below are 5 T cell receptor beta chains sequenced from a single sample in a study of blood T cell repertoires in COVID-19. Here immunoSEQ multiplex PCR was the method, and the copy in TCRdb shows in-frame clones only, minus some. The sample holds some 200,000 clones; roughly 79% are singletons and the top ten take 6.9%. What was sequenced was peripheral blood. The receptors come from a human donor with acute or convalescent COVID-19. The donor label of this sample is uncertain.

The chain employs TRBV19 and TRBJ2-5, with 10 bases aligning to TRBD1. CDR1 LNHDA and CDR2 SQIVND come from the germline V gene (reference sequence). The J segment lost 1 base and the V segment lost 1 base, leaving 12 bases of the junction unmatched. CDR3 size: 19 residues. In nucleotides, the CDR3 is TGTGCCAGTAGTATAGTGGGGGACAGGGGCTCGCCCGTCCAAGAGACCCAGTACTTC. As protein: CASSIVGDRGSPVQETQYF.

V and J are TRBV9 and TRBJ2-5, with a possible D match to TRBD2 (6 bases). V lost 3 bases and J lost 5, with 14 bases in between. Germline-derived CDR1 and CDR2 are SGDLS and YYNGEE. The CDR3 covers 14 residues. The CDR3 bases are TGTGCCAGCAGCGCGGCTAGCGTGGCGGAGACCCAGTACTTC. This gives the protein CASSAASVAETQYF.

The CDR3 here is CATSDSDGRAAEQFF. Here the CDR3 DNA reads TGTGCCACCAGTGATTCTGACGGGAGGGCCGCTGAGCAGTTCTTC. The chain employs TRBV24-1 and TRBJ2-1, with 8 bases identical to TRBD2. CDR1 is KGHDR and CDR2 is SFDVKD in the germline V gene. J gave up 9 bases and V 2 bases, and 8 bases lay outside the gene matches. The CDR3 is made up of 15 amino acids.

For this clone: This specimen includes other DNA sequences encoding the same CDR3. The chain employs TRBV3-1 (or the pseudogene TRBV3-2) and TRBJ2-7; D perhaps matches TRBD2 (5 bases). Trimming pared 1 base from V and 2 bases from J, leaving 9 bases between. The V gene's germline CDR1 is LGHDT and CDR2 YNNKEL (reference sequence). There are 14 residues in the CDR3. The CDR3 bases are TGTGCCAGCAGCCAAGGCGGAGGCACCTACGAGCAGTACTTC. Protein product: CASSQGGGTYEQYF.

The gene calls are TRBV18 and TRBJ1-1; D is perhaps TRBD1 (5 bases). Germline V CDR1 and CDR2: KGHSH, LQKENI. The CDR3 consists of 14 residues. V lost 2 bases to trimming and J lost 5 bases, with 12 bases between them. The CDR3 nucleotides read TGTGCCAGCTCACCATCCGGGGGGTTTACTGAAGCTTTCTTT. Encoded protein: CASSPSGGFTEAFF.